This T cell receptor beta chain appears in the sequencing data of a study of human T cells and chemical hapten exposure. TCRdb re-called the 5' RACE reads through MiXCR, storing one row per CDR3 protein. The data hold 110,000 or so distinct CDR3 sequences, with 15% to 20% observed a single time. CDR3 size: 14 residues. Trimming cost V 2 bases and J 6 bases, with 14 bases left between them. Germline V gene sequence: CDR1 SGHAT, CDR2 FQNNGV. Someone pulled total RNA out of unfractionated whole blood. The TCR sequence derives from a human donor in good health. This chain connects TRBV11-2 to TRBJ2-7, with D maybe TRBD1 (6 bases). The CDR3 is CASSLLPPRGEQYF. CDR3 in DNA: TGTGCCAGCAGCTTACTACCCCCCAGGGGCGAGCAGTACTTC.